The 12 T cell receptor beta chains below all came from one sample that was sequenced in a study of T-cell memory formation after mild COVID-19. TCRdb reprocessed the 5' RACE reads with MiXCR, giving one entry per CDR3 protein. The sample carries roughly 110,000 distinct CDR3 sequences, 14% recorded once. Sequencing input: PBMCs or a T cell subset sorted from them (not recorded which). The receptors derive from a man aged 18 to 30 who had mild COVID-19 (a few samples of this study predate the infection). Cell type and time point are not known.

CDR3 loop: CASSHDRGRSPLHF. The CDR3 DNA sequence: TGTGCCAGCAGCCATGACAGGGGGAGATCACCCCTCCACTTT. The chain carries TRBV9 and TRBJ1-6; 9 bases align to TRBD1. The CDR3 consists of 14 residues. Losses at the gene ends were 4 bases for V and 10 bases for J; bases not matched to a gene: 6. Germline CDR1 is SGDLS and CDR2 is YYNGEE.

This clonotype was detected only a few times. The chain is built from TRBV4-1 and TRBJ2-7; the D gene is possibly TRBD2 (5 bases). CDR3 length: 15 residues. Trimming pared 1 base from V and 3 bases from J, leaving 13 bases between. Germline values: CDR1 MGHRA, CDR2 YSYEKL. CDR3 nucleotides: TGCGCCAGCAGCCAAGCTTTCGGTCGGGGCTACGAGCAGTACTTC. Amino acid sequence: CASSQAFGRGYEQYF.

This clonotype was seen a handful of times. The CDR3 region is CASSFTDRLSLDTQYF. As DNA, the CDR3 is TGTGCCAGCAGTTTTACTGACAGGCTGAGTTTAGATACGCAGTATTTT. V is TRBV11-1 and J is TRBJ2-3, with D possibly TRBD1 on 6 matching bases. The CDR3 has 16 amino acids. The ends were cut back, 6 bases at V and 5 bases at J, with 21 bases in the middle. CDR1 and CDR2 (germline): SGHAT, FQDESV (reference sequence).

The chain recombines TRBV19 with TRBJ2-7; 9 bases agree with TRBD1. Germline assignment: CDR1 LNHDA and CDR2 SQIVND (reference sequence). This CDR3 is built from 15 residues. The junction had 6 bases not matched to a gene; V was cut back by 4 bases and J by 2 bases. CDR3 DNA: TGTGCCAGTAGTACCCTAGACAGGGGGACCTACGAGCAGTACTTC. Protein product: CASSTLDRGTYEQYF.

The chain has TRBV27 and TRBJ1-1; D is unclear. The ends were cut back, 2 bases at V and 4 bases at J, with 11 bases in the middle. There are 14 residues in the CDR3. Germline V gives CDR1 MNHEY, CDR2 SMNVEV (reference sequence). The CDR3 DNA reads TGTGCCAGCAGTTTAAAGGGTTTTCGCACTGAAGCTTTCTTT. It encodes CASSLKGFRTEAFF.

This clonotype has only one observation. The chain uses TRBV20-1 and TRBJ2-3; maybe TRBD1 (5 bases). Trimming shortened V by 0 bases and J by 0 bases, and 19 bases separated the two germline ends. The CDR3 contains 18 residues. In germline, CDR1 is DFQATT, CDR2 SNEGSKA (reference sequence). CDR3 region: CSARDASTGFTSTDTQYF. CDR3 nucleotide sequence: TGCAGTGCTAGAGACGCCTCCACAGGATTTACTAGCACAGATACGCAGTATTTT.

The chain links TRBV4-3 to TRBJ2-3; D not resolved. The germline gives CDR1 LGHNA, CDR2 YSLEER. The CDR3 has 15 amino acids. Trimming took off 2 bases at V and 4 bases at J, with 13 bases between the two ends. CDR3 in DNA: TGCGCCAGCAGCCAATATGAGCTCTCGGCAGATACGCAGTATTTT. This gives the protein CASSQYELSADTQYF.

This clonotype was observed at least ten times. This sequence joins TRBV15 and TRBJ1-1; 9 bases are shared with TRBD1. CDR1 LNHNV and CDR2 YYDKDF come from the germline V gene (reference sequence). V shed 3 bases, J shed 4 bases, and the junction held 6 bases outside the gene matches. This CDR3 spans 15 amino acids. CDR3 DNA: TGTGCCACCAGCAGCCGGGACAGGGCGGGCACTGAAGCTTTCTTT. Residues: CATSSRDRAGTEAFF.

There are many counts of this clonotype. This chain connects TRBV2 to TRBJ2-2; D is perhaps TRBD1 (5 bases). V was pared by 5 bases and J by 0 bases, with 10 bases between. The CDR3 runs 15 residues. Germline V lookup: CDR1 SNHLY, CDR2 FYNNEI. For the CDR3, the DNA is TGTGCCAGCAGTCTGACAGAAGCGAACACCGGGGAGCTGTTTTTT. This translates into CASSLTEANTGELFF.

Ten or more counts support this clonotype. This chain links TRBV20-1 with TRBJ2-5; the D is unclear. CDR1 DFQATT and CDR2 SNEGSKA come from the germline V gene (reference sequence). V was shortened by 2 bases and J by 7 bases, with 8 bases between the two germline ends. The CDR3 contains 11 residues. The CDR3 coding sequence is TGCAGTGCTAGACTTGTCGGGACCCAGTACTTC. Its translation is CSARLVGTQYF.

V is TRBV9 and J is TRBJ2-7, with a possible D match to TRBD1 (5 bases). V was clipped by 4 bases and J by 0 bases, with 14 bases between them. There are 15 residues in the CDR3. Germline V gene lookup returns CDR1 SGDLS and CDR2 YYNGEE. The CDR3 sequence: CASSPRQQSSYEQYF. The CDR3, as DNA: TGTGCCAGCAGCCCCCGACAGCAAAGCTCCTACGAGCAGTACTTC.

This clonotype was recorded a few times. The chain is built from TRBV7-9 and TRBJ1-4, with D perhaps TRBD1 (6 bases). Germline V CDR1 and CDR2: SEHNR, FQNEAQ (reference sequence). The CDR3 spans 17 residues. V was shortened by 1 base and J by 8 bases, with 20 bases between the two germline ends. CDR3 sequence (DNA): TGTGCCAGCAGCTTAGTTTTACTCCGGGACAACCGGGAAAAACTGTTTTTT. This gives the protein CASSLVLLRDNREKLFF.